The clone carrying this T cell receptor (beta chain) appeared a few times. What it recognizes is unknown. This sample is drawn from a study of blood T cells in healthy people across ages. Using a J-beta primer mix together with a sample-barcoded 5' primer, a second PCR was run for roughly 7 to 12 cycles. Any given sample supplied a minimum of 2.5 million CDR3-containing paired-end reads. TCRdb recomputed calls from the 5' RACE reads with MiXCR, one row per CDR3 protein. Here the sample spans nearly 1 million distinct CDR3 sequences, roughly half being singletons. Findings of the study overall: A strong correlation between TCR beta diversity and naive T cell percentage was seen.

Germline V gene lookup returns CDR1 MNHEY and CDR2 SMNVEV (reference sequence). V was trimmed by 0 bases and J by 4 bases, leaving 9 bases between them. The CDR3 is 14 residues long. The chain carries TRBV27 and TRBJ1-1; D is possibly TRBD1 (5 bases). Sequenced sample: blood. The TCR was taken from an older woman in good health. CDR3 sequence: CASSLSWGGTEAFF. The CDR3 region has the DNA TGTGCCAGCAGTTTATCGTGGGGGGGCACTGAAGCTTTCTTT.